These 18 T cell receptor beta chains were sequenced from one sample in a study of blood T cell repertoires in COVID-19. Some clones are missing from TCRdb's copy, which holds only in-frame ones; the method was immunoSEQ multiplex PCR. The sample gives 250,000 to 350,000 clones, around 90% of which show up once; 2.2% is in the top ten. Sample: peripheral blood. These TCRs come from a woman between 45 and 65 years old who had recovered from COVID-19.

The chain links TRBV20-1 to TRBJ2-7; a weak D match, TRBD2 (5 bases). In germline, CDR1 is DFQATT, CDR2 SNEGSKA (reference sequence). Trimming took off 5 bases at V and 6 bases at J, with 11 bases between the two ends. The CDR3 runs 11 residues. The chain's CDR3 is CSARGLPEQYF. In nucleotides, the CDR3 is TGCAGTGCTCGCGGACTGCCCGAGCAGTACTTC.

CDR3 DNA sequence: TGTGCCAGCAGTTTCTTTGACAGAGTGAACACTGAAGCTTTCTTT. As protein: CASSFFDRVNTEAFF. V is TRBV28 and J is TRBJ1-1, with D maybe TRBD1 (5 bases). Germline lookup yields CDR1 MDHEN and CDR2 SYDVKM. This CDR3 comprises 15 residues. V was trimmed by 3 bases and J by 0 bases, leaving 11 bases between them.

This clone appeared once. The J gene is TRBJ2-1, the V gene TRBV5-1; TRBD2 aligns across 10 bases. The CDR3 is 15 amino acids. Germline assignment: CDR1 SGHRS and CDR2 YFSETQ. Unmatched junction bases numbered 7, after V lost 4 bases and J lost 6 bases. As DNA, the CDR3 is TGCGCCAGCAGCCCACGGACTAGCGGCCCCAATGAGCAGTTCTTC. It yields the protein CASSPRTSGPNEQFF.

The chain joins TRBV9 to TRBJ1-6; 8 bases agree with TRBD1. There are 15 residues in the CDR3. The V gene's germline CDR1 is SGDLS and CDR2 YYNGEE. Trimming at V came to 0 bases and at J to 9 bases, leaving 5 bases not matched to a gene. CDR3 protein: CASSVGRQGASPLHF. In DNA form, the CDR3 reads TGTGCCAGCAGCGTAGGAAGGCAGGGGGCTTCACCCCTCCACTTT.

The rearrangement joins TRBV27 to TRBJ1-3; D remains unclear. Trimming left V 3 bases short and J 4 bases short, with 7 bases between. The CDR3 totals 13 residues. Per germline, CDR1 MNHEY and CDR2 SMNVEV (reference sequence). The CDR3 DNA reads as TGTGCCAGCAGTTTCGGTTTAGGAAACACCATATATTTT. Translating it yields CASSFGLGNTIYF.

The V gene is TRBV4-3, the J gene TRBJ2-7; no definite D call. Trimming removed 1 base at V and 3 bases at J, with 7 bases between. The CDR3 is 13 amino acids. Germline CDR1 is LGHNA and CDR2 is YSLEER. The CDR3 DNA reads TGCGCCAGCAGCCAAGGAGGCAGCTACGAGCAGTACTTC. Amino acid sequence: CASSQGGSYEQYF.

In this sample, this clone turned up a few times. Different DNA sequences within this sample yield the same CDR3. V is TRBV2 and J is TRBJ2-7; TRBD2 aligns across 8 bases. The CDR3 is 13 residues long. The V gene's germline CDR1 is SNHLY and CDR2 FYNNEI. V dropped 3 bases and J dropped 4; count of bases not matched to a gene: 2. The CDR3 spells CASSDAGGYEQYF. CDR3 bases: TGTGCCAGCAGTGACGCGGGGGGATACGAGCAGTACTTC.

The chain is built from TRBV6-5 and TRBJ2-1; D gene uncertain. CDR1 is MNHEY and CDR2 is SVGAGI in the germline V gene. CDR3 length equals 15 residues. With 6 bases removed from V and 0 bases from J, the gap between germline ends came to 12 bases. In DNA, the CDR3 is TGTGCCAGCAGGACGGGTTTGGGCTCCTACAATGAGCAGTTCTTC. Protein sequence: CASRTGLGSYNEQFF.

This clone was detected a few times. J is TRBJ1-1 and V is TRBV6-2 or TRBV6-3; D is ambiguous. The germline gives CDR1 MNHEY, CDR2 SVGEGT. Between the trimmed V and J ends, which lost 3 bases and 0 bases, there was a span of 14 bases. The CDR3 has 16 residues. The CDR3 here is CASSYLRVAMNTEAFF. CDR3 DNA: TGTGCCAGCAGTTATCTGAGGGTAGCCATGAACACTGAAGCTTTCTTT.

This rearrangement joins TRBV30 to TRBJ2-5; possibly TRBD2 for D (6 bases). V gave up 0 bases and J gave up 4 bases, with 9 bases separating them. CDR1 is GTSNPN and CDR2 is SVGIG in the germline V gene (reference sequence). This CDR3 comprises 13 residues. The DNA of the CDR3 is TGTGCCTGGAGTGTAAGAGCGGGAGAGACCCAGTACTTC. Protein product: CAWSVRAGETQYF.

The chain links TRBV9 to TRBJ2-1, with D maybe TRBD2 (6 bases). The V gene's germline CDR1 is SGDLS and CDR2 YYNGEE. Deletions cut 0 bases from V and 2 bases from J, with 12 bases between. The CDR3 spans 16 residues. CDR3 in amino acids: CASSVETGEAYNEQFF. The CDR3 DNA is TGTGCCAGCAGCGTAGAAACGGGGGAAGCCTACAATGAGCAGTTCTTC.

The gene calls are TRBV7-2 and TRBJ1-1; 9 bases are shared with TRBD1. Per germline, CDR1 SGHTA and CDR2 FQGNSA. CDR3 length: 16 residues. Germline trimming cut 5 bases from V and 3 bases from J; bases unmatched to any gene: 10. This CDR3 is CASSLNRGLRDTEAFF. CDR3 DNA sequence: TGTGCCAGCAGCCTGAACAGGGGGCTTAGGGACACTGAAGCTTTCTTT.

The rearrangement uses TRBV7-2 and TRBJ2-1, with a weak D call TRBD1 (7 bases). The germline V and J ends were trimmed by 5 bases and 6 bases, with 11 bases remaining between them. This CDR3 is 13 amino acids long. Germline assignment: CDR1 SGHTA and CDR2 FQGNSA. The DNA for the CDR3 is TGTGCCAGCAGCGCGGGACAGATCAATGAGCAGTTCTTC. It is translated as CASSAGQINEQFF.

To note about this clone: The sample carries other DNA sequences with the same CDR3. The V gene is TRBV4-1, the J gene TRBJ2-7; D gene uncertain. The V end was cut by 1 base, the J end by 2 bases, with 12 bases between. Germline-derived CDR1 and CDR2 are MGHRA and YSYEKL. The CDR3 is made up of 15 amino acids. The CDR3 spells CASSQAMESTYEQYF. CDR3 nucleotide sequence: TGCGCCAGCAGCCAAGCCATGGAGAGCACCTACGAGCAGTACTTC.

The chain combines TRBV27 with TRBJ2-2; D is perhaps TRBD2 (5 bases). The CDR3 sequence is 14 residues long. The germline V gene has CDR1 MNHEY and CDR2 SMNVEV (reference sequence). V lost 3 bases to trimming and J lost 7 bases, with 12 bases between them. This chain's CDR3 is CASSFPGSGGELFF. The CDR3 DNA reads as TGTGCCAGCAGTTTCCCGGGATCCGGCGGGGAGCTGTTTTTT.

The rearrangement joins TRBV9 to TRBJ2-2; 14 nucleotides line up with TRBD2. The CDR3 runs to 20 residues. The V gene end was trimmed by 4 bases and the J gene end by 0 bases; junction bases not matched to a gene: 11. Per the germline V gene, CDR1 is SGDLS and CDR2 is YYNGEE. The CDR3 coding sequence is TGTGCCAGCAGCTTCCGACTAGCGGGAGGGCCCGGTTCGAACACCGGGGAGCTGTTTTTT. It codes for CASSFRLAGGPGSNTGELFF. Looking up the rest from reference TRBV9 and TRBJ2-2 gives the full variable domain: DSGVTQTPKHLITATGQRVTLRCSPRSGDLSVYWYQQSLDQGLQFLIQYYNGEERAKGNILERFSAQQFPDLHSELNLSSLELGDSALYFCASSFRLAGGPGSNTGELFFGEGSRLTVL.

V and J are TRBV11-2 and TRBJ1-1; D may be TRBD1 (5 bases). Germline V gene lookup returns CDR1 SGHAT and CDR2 FQNNGV. Trimming pared 3 bases from V and 0 bases from J, leaving 8 bases between. The CDR3 covers 14 residues. The CDR3 coding sequence is TGTGCCAGCAGCTTGGGGGGACTGAACACTGAAGCTTTCTTT. Its protein is CASSLGGLNTEAFF.

This clone was picked up one time. V usage is TRBV5-1 and J usage is TRBJ1-1; TRBD1 matches 9 bases. The CDR3 is 17 residues long. Germline lookup yields CDR1 SGHRS and CDR2 YFSETQ. With V trimmed by 5 bases and J by 6 bases, 17 bases remained unmatched. The CDR3 DNA is TGCGCCAGCAGAAAAGATGGACAGGGGTTATCGTGGGCTGAAGCTTTCTTT. It encodes CASRKDGQGLSWAEAFF.